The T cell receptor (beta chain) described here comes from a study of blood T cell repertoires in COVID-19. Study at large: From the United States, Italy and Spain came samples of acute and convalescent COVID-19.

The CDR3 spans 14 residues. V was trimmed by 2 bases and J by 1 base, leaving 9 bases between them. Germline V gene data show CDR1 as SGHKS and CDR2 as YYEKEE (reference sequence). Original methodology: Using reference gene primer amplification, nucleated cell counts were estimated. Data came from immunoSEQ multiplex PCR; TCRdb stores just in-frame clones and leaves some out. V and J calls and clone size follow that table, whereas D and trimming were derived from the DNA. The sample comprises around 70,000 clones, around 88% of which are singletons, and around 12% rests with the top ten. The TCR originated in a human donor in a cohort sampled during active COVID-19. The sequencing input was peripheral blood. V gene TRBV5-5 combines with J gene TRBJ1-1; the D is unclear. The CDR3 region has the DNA TGTGCCAGCAGCTTAGGTGTAGCGAACACTGAAGCTTTCTTT. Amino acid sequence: CASSLGVANTEAFF.